The entry that follows covers one T cell receptor beta chain sequence. With 7 bases removed from V and 0 bases from J, the gap between germline ends came to 7 bases. This CDR3 is 12 amino acids long. From germline, CDR1 is MNHEY and CDR2 SVGAGI. These data belong to a study of technical replicates of blood from several donors. Assay: immunoSEQ multiplex PCR; the TCRdb copy retains only in-frame clones and omits some. This table has 95,000 or so clones, about 95% appearing once. The rearrangement links TRBV6-5 to TRBJ2-7, with no clear D. This receptor was identified in a human donor in good health. Input material: T cells isolated from PBMCs. The CDR3: CASTGGSYEQYF. CDR3 bases: TGTGCCAGCACTGGCGGCTCCTACGAGCAGTACTTC.